This TCR beta chain was observed in a study of vaccination and CD4 T cells after COVID-19 (dated by TCRdb to between 2021 and 2024). Background for the entire study: Convalescent patients had a positive SARS-CoV-2 result on nasal swab PCR, and of these patients, 8 or 9 had mild disease and one had severe disease. Post-vaccine blood samples were collected a median of about 11 weeks after the second vaccine dose, ranging from about 13 to 241 days. Control cultures received a CEFX viral epitope pool as the positive control, an HIV-1 Nef peptide pool as the negative control, or no peptide. In the convalescent cohort there were six males and four females, among whom were two Hispanic individuals, seven Caucasians, two Asians and one multiracial person. For stimulating the cultures, overlapping spike peptide pools were used, derived from SARS-CoV-2 as well as from the common cold coronaviruses HCoV-NL63, HCoV-OC43 and HCoV-229E. Post-COVID blood samples from convalescent patients were collected a median of about 100 days after diagnosis, with a range of 35 to 161 days. Participants received two doses of either the Pfizer-BioNTech BNT162b2 vaccine (n=8) or the Moderna mRNA-1273 vaccine (n=2). In roughly 11 COVID-19 convalescent patients and a handful of infection-naive healthy vaccine recipients, the spike-specific CD4+ TCR repertoire before mRNA vaccination was compared with the repertoire after mRNA vaccination. Here is what the overall study found, with its caveats: In convalescent patients, nearly all vaccine-specific clones (304 of 307) were found to be mono-reactive for SARS-CoV-2 spike rather than cross-reactive with common cold coronaviruses. The number of convalescent patients in the study was relatively small, and the study did not examine early timepoints following natural infection. Although the median number of SARS-CoV-2-reactive clonotypes went up from some 23 after infection to about 38 after vaccination, the increase was not significant. In convalescent patients, a median roughly 88% of post-vaccine SARS-CoV-2-reactive clones were detected only after vaccination, suggesting vaccine-specific priming.

Here V drops 2 bases and J drops 9 bases, and the junction holds 16 bases not matched to any gene. Counted from cysteine to phenylalanine, this CDR3 has 16 amino acids. The read is trimmed to its CDR3 DNA, 48 bases read in frame from base 1. The CDR1 and CDR2 encoded by the germline V gene are MNHNS and SASEGT. The receptor library was made with PCR. TCR sequencing of DNA from cultured CD4+ T cells used the Oncomine TCR Beta short-read assay at the Johns Hopkins FTIC core. The QIAamp micro DNA kit was used to extract genomic DNA from the cultured CD4+ T cells. Oncomine TCR Beta libraries made from cultured CD4+ T cells were pooled using unique dual indexes and sequenced on an Illumina iSeq 100. In the paper's pipeline: Non-productive sequences were filtered out, and CDR3s that did not start with C, did not end with F or W, or were shorter than 7 amino acids were discarded. The MANAFEST web application identified antigen-specific clonotypes by comparing peptide-stimulated wells against reference wells and other culture wells. An FDR below 0.05, an odds ratio above 5, and a productive frequency above 0.1% in at least two of three replicate wells were required for clones to be considered positive. A clonotype counted as cross-reactive if it showed significant expansion both in the SARS-CoV-2 spike wells and in at least one common cold coronavirus spike condition. Similarity between CDR3 sequences was evaluated in R version 3.6.1 using Levenshtein distances (stringdist) and unrooted phylogenetic trees (ape). The public reads were run again by TCRdb, first through fastp at Q25 and then through MiXCR, and only productive beta chains were kept. For every CDR3 protein sequence, its rows merge into one entry that carries the most common genes and DNA. TCRdb's processing, not the study's, gives the V and J calls here. A total of 20,000 to 25,000 distinct CDR3 sequences appear in this sample, about 56% of them only once. Of the sample, roughly 5.7% falls within the top ten clones.

The intended sense of this specimen's treatment or condition label: 10-day PBMC culture with coronavirus spike peptide pools or control peptides (ViraFEST assay). To expand antigen-specific T cells with peptide pools and then pick out the expanded clonotypes through TCR sequencing, the study relied on the ViraFEST assay. Positive SARS-CoV-2 PCR tests in the convalescent patients dated from March to December 2020, before Alpha, Beta and Delta variants emerged in the United States. Each well held approximately 2 million PBMCs cultured in IMDM containing about 5% human AB serum and around 9.2 IU/ml IL-2, with 7.5 to 10 ug/ml peptide pools added. On days 3 and 7, half of the culture medium was replaced with fresh IL-2-containing medium. After around 10 days of culture, CD4+ T cells were isolated by negative selection using the EasySep CD4+ T cell isolation kit. Ficoll-Paque Plus gradient centrifugation was used to isolate PBMCs from whole blood, and the isolated PBMCs were then either used fresh or cryopreserved at -140C. In general, triplicate wells were set up for every culture condition.

About this clonotype itself: The target of this receptor is not known. No clone much larger than this one lies a single base away; base qualities are absent.

Sequencing was performed on CD4+ T cells from blood, cultured in vitro. Recombination linked TRBV6-1 to TRBJ2-7; the junction holds 7 bases that match TRBD2. The source is a human donor who had recovered from COVID-19. The nucleotide sequence is TGTGCCAGCAGTGAATATGGCGGGAGAACCCATCGTGGGCAGTACTTC. This yields the protein CASSEYGGRTHRGQYF.